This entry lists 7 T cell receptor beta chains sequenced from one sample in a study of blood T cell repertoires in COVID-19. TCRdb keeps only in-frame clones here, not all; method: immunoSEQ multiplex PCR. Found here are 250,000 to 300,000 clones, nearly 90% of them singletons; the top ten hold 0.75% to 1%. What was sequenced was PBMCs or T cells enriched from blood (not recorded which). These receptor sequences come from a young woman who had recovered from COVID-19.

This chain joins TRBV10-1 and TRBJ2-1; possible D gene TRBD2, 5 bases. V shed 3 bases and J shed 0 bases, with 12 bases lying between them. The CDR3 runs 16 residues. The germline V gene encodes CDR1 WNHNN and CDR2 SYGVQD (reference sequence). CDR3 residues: CASSEAEVTSYNEQFF. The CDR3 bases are TGCGCCAGCAGTGAAGCGGAGGTAACCTCCTACAATGAGCAGTTCTTC.

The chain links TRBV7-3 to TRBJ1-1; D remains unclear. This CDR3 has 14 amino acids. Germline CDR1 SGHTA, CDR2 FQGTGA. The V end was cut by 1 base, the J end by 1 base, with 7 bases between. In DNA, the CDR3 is TGTGCCAGCAGCTTAAGACATTCGAACACTGAAGCTTTCTTT. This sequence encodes CASSLRHSNTEAFF.

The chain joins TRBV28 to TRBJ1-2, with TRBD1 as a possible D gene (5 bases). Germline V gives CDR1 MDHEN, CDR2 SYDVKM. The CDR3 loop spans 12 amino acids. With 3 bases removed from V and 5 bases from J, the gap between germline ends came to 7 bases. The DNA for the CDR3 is TGTGCCAGCAGTTTTGACAGATATGGCTACACCTTC. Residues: CASSFDRYGYTF.

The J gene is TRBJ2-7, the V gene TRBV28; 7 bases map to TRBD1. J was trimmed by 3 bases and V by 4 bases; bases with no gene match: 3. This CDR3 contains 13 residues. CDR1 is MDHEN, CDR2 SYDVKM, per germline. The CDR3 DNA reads TGTGCCAGCAGTTCGGGACAGAACTACGAGCAGTACTTC. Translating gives CASSSGQNYEQYF.

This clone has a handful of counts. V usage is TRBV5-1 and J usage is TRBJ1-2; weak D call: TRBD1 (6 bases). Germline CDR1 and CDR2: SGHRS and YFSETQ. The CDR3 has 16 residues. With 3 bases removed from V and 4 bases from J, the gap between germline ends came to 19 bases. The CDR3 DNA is TGCGCCAGCAGCTCCTCAGCCGGGACACATTCCTATGGCTACACCTTC. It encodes CASSSSAGTHSYGYTF. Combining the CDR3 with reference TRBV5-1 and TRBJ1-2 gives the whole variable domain KAGVTQTPRYLIKTRGQQVTLSCSPISGHRSVSWYQQTPGQGLQFLFEYFSETQRNKGNFPGRFSGRQFSNSRSEMNVSTLELGDSALYLCASSSSAGTHSYGYTFGSGTRLTVV.

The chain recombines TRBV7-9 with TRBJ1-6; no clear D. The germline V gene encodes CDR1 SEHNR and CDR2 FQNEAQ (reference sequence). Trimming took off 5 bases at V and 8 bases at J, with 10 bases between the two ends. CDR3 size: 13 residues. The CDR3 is CASSPTSDSPLHF. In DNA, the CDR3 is TGTGCCAGCAGCCCGACATCCGATTCACCCCTCCACTTT.

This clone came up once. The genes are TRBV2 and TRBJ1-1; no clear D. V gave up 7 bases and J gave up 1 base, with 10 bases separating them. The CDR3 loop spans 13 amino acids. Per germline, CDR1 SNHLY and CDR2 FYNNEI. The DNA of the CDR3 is TGTGCCAGCACTGGGAGGTCGAACACTGAAGCTTTCTTT. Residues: CASTGRSNTEAFF.